This T cell receptor (beta chain) was found in a study of beta chain features in type 1 diabetes. Study-level findings and limits: Whether TCRB rearrangement is influenced by HLA type went unresolved here. Naive, central memory and Treg TCRB repertoires seemed to resemble each other more closely in patients than they did in healthy donors.

The CDR3 runs to 14 residues. Germline-derived CDR1 and CDR2 are SGHRS and YFSETQ. V was pared by 4 bases and J by 7 bases, with 10 bases of the junction left unmatched. TCRB transcripts that were expressed got sequenced, as all of the isolated RNA had been reverse transcribed. TCRdb keeps only in-frame clones here, not all; method: immunoSEQ multiplex PCR. The repertoire consists of 160,000 or so clones, with 8.5% to 14% occurring once and the leading ten covering around 2.1%. Sorting based on CD45RO/CCR7/CD25/CD127/CD95/CD27 separated CD4+ naive, central memory, regulatory and stem cell-like memory cells. With respect to this clone: Its target is unknown.

The sample was central memory CD4+ T cells from blood. The V and J genes are TRBV5-1 and TRBJ2-7; 8 bases are a match to TRBD2. The receptor was derived from a man younger than 35 in good health. The DNA of the CDR3 is TGCGCCAGCAGCCCACGCGGGGGGCAGCGTGAGCAGTACTTC. Amino acids: CASSPRGGQREQYF. The whole variable domain, remainder taken from reference TRBV5-1 and TRBJ2-7, is KAGVTQTPRYLIKTRGQQVTLSCSPISGHRSVSWYQQTPGQGLQFLFEYFSETQRNKGNFPGRFSGRQFSNSRSEMNVSTLELGDSALYLCASSPRGGQREQYFGPGTRLTVT.